This T cell receptor beta chain was retrieved from a study of shared clonotypes between healthy human individuals. Study in general: Aged 18 to 49, the donors were a couple of women and three men.

This clone has just one count. Its antigen remains unknown. Additional DNA sequences in this sample encode the identical CDR3. Study-wide points: What naive subsets generally showed was a larger estimated richness than memory subsets showed.

Clones were read by immunoSEQ multiplex PCR, and TCRdb kept only the in-frame ones, dropping some. Found here are roughly 2.6 million clones, more than 80% of them singletons; the top ten hold under 0.15%. Those who donated, Caucasian adults without exception, all lived in Nashville, Tennessee. Memory CD4+ cells were the fraction left after CD45RA+ naive selection. CDR3 size: 11 residues. The V end was cut by 6 bases, the J end by 1 base, with 3 bases between. Germline V gives CDR1 KGHSH, CDR2 LQKENI. Sequences were obtained from naive CD4+ T cells sorted from blood. Subset: CD45RA+ positively selected. The V and J genes are TRBV18 and TRBJ2-5; D ambiguous. The TCR comes from a man aged 18 to 30 in good health. CDR3 in amino acids: CASSVQETQYF. The DNA of the CDR3 is TGTGCCAGCTCGGTCCAAGAGACCCAGTACTTC. Using reference TRBV18 and TRBJ2-5 for the parts outside the CDR3, the full variable domain is NAGVMQNPRHLVRRRGQEARLRCSPMKGHSHVYWYRQLPEEGLKFMVYLQKENIIDESGMPKERFSAEFPKEGPSILRIQQVVRGDSAAYFCASSVQETQYFGPGTRLLVL.